Listed below are T cell receptor beta chains from one sample, sequenced in a study of OX40 agonist ivuxolimab in advanced cancers. Produced via immunoSEQ multiplex PCR; TCRdb's table is partial and in-frame only. The sample carries tens of thousands of clones, about nine tenths recorded once. The specimen comprised CD4+ or CD8+ T cells sorted from blood, sampled in a trial of the OX40 agonist ivuxolimab. These receptors all come from an adult with an advanced solid tumor such as melanoma, head and neck, liver or kidney cancer. CDR3s include the opening cysteine and the closing phenylalanine or tryptophan. Fields, in order: CDR3 DNA, CDR3 protein, V gene, clone size, J gene, D gene. D genes are given only for firm matches. The size entry is marked missing in some rows and otherwise reads once, few, many or a size class.

cdr3_nt: TGTGCCAGCAGTCCTGACGGTCCCTTACGTGGGGGCTACACCTTC
cdr3_aa: CASSPDGPLRGGYTF
v_call: TRBV2
clone_size: -
j_call: TRBJ1-2
d_call: -

cdr3_nt: TGCAGCGTACAGGGTGAGGCTCGGAACACTGAAGCTTTCTTT
cdr3_aa: CSVQGEARNTEAFF
v_call: TRBV29-1
clone_size: -
j_call: TRBJ1-1
d_call: -

cdr3_nt: TGTGCCAGCAGCTTAGAAGGGAATAATCAGCCCCAGCATTTT
cdr3_aa: CASSLEGNNQPQHF
v_call: TRBV11-2
clone_size: -
j_call: TRBJ1-5
d_call: -

cdr3_nt: TGTGCCAGCAGCTCTAGATGGGAGAGATGGGAGCAGTTCTTC
cdr3_aa: CASSSRWERWEQFF
v_call: TRBV7-9
clone_size: -
j_call: TRBJ2-1
d_call: -

cdr3_nt: TGTGCCAGCAGCCGTATTAGCGGGAGAGGGGTAGAGACCCAGTACTTC
cdr3_aa: CASSRISGRGVETQYF
v_call: TRBV5-4
clone_size: -
j_call: TRBJ2-5
d_call: TRBD2

cdr3_nt: TGTGCCAGCAGTTACTCGAAAGGGGGCTTCACTGAAGCTTTCTTT
cdr3_aa: CASSYSKGGFTEAFF
v_call: TRBV6-5
clone_size: -
j_call: TRBJ1-1
d_call: TRBD1

cdr3_nt: TGCGCCAGCAGCACTGGGACAGGGATGAAAACTGAAGCTTTCTTT
cdr3_aa: CASSTGTGMKTEAFF
v_call: TRBV5-1
clone_size: -
j_call: TRBJ1-1
d_call: TRBD1

cdr3_nt: TGTGCAGCGGGAGGTCGGACAGATACGCAGTATTTT
cdr3_aa: CAAGGRTDTQYF
v_call: TRBV5-4
clone_size: -
j_call: TRBJ2-3
d_call: TRBD2

cdr3_nt: TGTGCCAGTAGTGTTACAGGGGGCGGGCAGCCCCAGCATTTT
cdr3_aa: CASSVTGGGQPQHF
v_call: TRBV19
clone_size: -
j_call: TRBJ1-5
d_call: TRBD1

cdr3_nt: TGTGCCAGCAGTTACTCTGCCTATGCCAAAAACATTCAGTACTTC
cdr3_aa: CASSYSAYAKNIQYF
v_call: TRBV6-5
clone_size: -
j_call: TRBJ2-4
d_call: -

cdr3_nt: TGCGCCAGCAAGGAGAACTATGGCTACACCTTC
cdr3_aa: CASKENYGYTF
v_call: TRBV5-1
clone_size: -
j_call: TRBJ1-2
d_call: -

cdr3_nt: TGTGCCAGCAGTGAAGCGGGACTCCCGGGGACCGGGGAGCTGTTTTTT
cdr3_aa: CASSEAGLPGTGELFF
v_call: TRBV6-1
clone_size: once
j_call: TRBJ2-2
d_call: -

cdr3_nt: TGTGCCAGCTCACCAGGGCAGGGGCGGAACAATGAGCAGTTCTTC
cdr3_aa: CASSPGQGRNNEQFF
v_call: TRBV18
clone_size: -
j_call: TRBJ2-1
d_call: -

cdr3_nt: TGTGCCAGCAGCTTAGCCTTGGGACTAGAGAAGAATGAGCAGTTCTTC
cdr3_aa: CASSLALGLEKNEQFF
v_call: TRBV11-2
clone_size: -
j_call: TRBJ2-1
d_call: TRBD2

cdr3_nt: TGCGCCAGCAGCTTGTCGACAGCTCTCGGGTCTGGCTACACCTTC
cdr3_aa: CASSLSTALGSGYTF
v_call: TRBV5-1
clone_size: -
j_call: TRBJ1-2
d_call: -

cdr3_nt: TGTGCCAGTAGTAGGGGGGTAGGTCAGCCCCAGCATTTT
cdr3_aa: CASSRGVGQPQHF
v_call: TRBV19
clone_size: -
j_call: TRBJ1-5
d_call: -

cdr3_nt: TGTGCCATCAAGGCTGGAGAAGAAGATACGCAGTATTTT
cdr3_aa: CAIKAGEEDTQYF
v_call: TRBV2
clone_size: -
j_call: TRBJ2-3
d_call: -

cdr3_nt: TGTGCCAGCAGTGAACAGGGGACCGTCGTGGCGAATGAGCAGTTCTTC
cdr3_aa: CASSEQGTVVANEQFF
v_call: TRBV6-1
clone_size: -
j_call: TRBJ2-1
d_call: -

cdr3_nt: TGTGCCAGTAGTATAGAAGCAGGTTCGGAGACCCAGTACTTC
cdr3_aa: CASSIEAGSETQYF
v_call: TRBV19
clone_size: few
j_call: TRBJ2-5
d_call: -

cdr3_nt: TGTGCCATCAGTGTGGAATCGACAGGGAACACTGAAGCTTTCTTT
cdr3_aa: CAISVESTGNTEAFF
v_call: TRBV10-3
clone_size: -
j_call: TRBJ1-1
d_call: -

cdr3_nt: TGTGCCAGCAGCTCCCCGGGGGGGAGGGGCTACACCTTC
cdr3_aa: CASSSPGGRGYTF
v_call: TRBV7-9
clone_size: -
j_call: TRBJ1-2
d_call: -

cdr3_nt: TGCGCCAGCAGCTTCGGAGGGGACCCTTCCGGGGCTTTCTTT
cdr3_aa: CASSFGGDPSGAFF
v_call: TRBV5-1
clone_size: -
j_call: TRBJ1-1
d_call: -

cdr3_nt: TGTGCCAGCAGGCGGGGTTCGACAGATACGCAGTATTTT
cdr3_aa: CASRRGSTDTQYF
v_call: TRBV27
clone_size: -
j_call: TRBJ2-3
d_call: -

cdr3_nt: TGTGCCAGCAGCGTAGAGGATGGGGCAGGGGGCTATGGCTACACCTTC
cdr3_aa: CASSVEDGAGGYGYTF
v_call: TRBV9
clone_size: -
j_call: TRBJ1-2
d_call: TRBD1

cdr3_nt: TGTGCCAGCAGCTCGAGCTCTGGGGCCAACGTCCTGACTTTC
cdr3_aa: CASSSSSGANVLTF
v_call: TRBV7-3
clone_size: -
j_call: TRBJ2-6
d_call: -

cdr3_nt: TGTGCCAGCAGCTTGGGACAGGGCCTCTACGAGCAGTACTTC
cdr3_aa: CASSLGQGLYEQYF
v_call: TRBV11-1
clone_size: -
j_call: TRBJ2-7
d_call: TRBD1

cdr3_nt: TGCGCCAGCAGACCCGGCGGAAACTCTGGGGCCAACGTCCTGACTTTC
cdr3_aa: CASRPGGNSGANVLTF
v_call: TRBV5-1
clone_size: -
j_call: TRBJ2-6
d_call: -

cdr3_nt: TGTGCCAGCAGCCTCACTAGGGACGAAGGGCAGTACTTC
cdr3_aa: CASSLTRDEGQYF
v_call: TRBV11-1
clone_size: once
j_call: TRBJ2-7
d_call: -

cdr3_nt: TGTGCCAGCAGTTACGAAAAGGGATCGACTAATGAAAAACTGTTTTTT
cdr3_aa: CASSYEKGSTNEKLFF
v_call: TRBV6-5
clone_size: -
j_call: TRBJ1-4
d_call: -

cdr3_nt: TGTGCCAGCAGCCAAGACCCCCCTAGCGGGGGGTCCAGGGTGACCCAGTACTTC
cdr3_aa: CASSQDPPSGGSRVTQYF
v_call: TRBV4-2
clone_size: -
j_call: TRBJ2-5
d_call: TRBD2

cdr3_nt: TGCGCCAGCCGCCATGCCGCGGGGACAGGATACAATGAGCAGTTCTTC
cdr3_aa: CASRHAAGTGYNEQFF
v_call: TRBV5-1
clone_size: -
j_call: TRBJ2-1
d_call: TRBD1

cdr3_nt: TGTGCCGTAACTTCGACAGGGAAGGTGGACACCATATATTTT
cdr3_aa: CAVTSTGKVDTIYF
v_call: TRBV19
clone_size: -
j_call: TRBJ1-3
d_call: TRBD1

cdr3_nt: TGTGCCAGTAGTACGGGACCGATGAACACTGAAGCTTTCTTT
cdr3_aa: CASSTGPMNTEAFF
v_call: TRBV19
clone_size: -
j_call: TRBJ1-1
d_call: -

cdr3_nt: TGTGCTAGCAGCTTAGGTCCTAGCGGAGAGTACAATGAGCAGTTCTTC
cdr3_aa: CASSLGPSGEYNEQFF
v_call: TRBV7-7
clone_size: -
j_call: TRBJ2-1
d_call: TRBD2

cdr3_nt: TGTGCCAGCGGCCTAGCGGAGCAAAATGAGCAGTTCTTC
cdr3_aa: CASGLAEQNEQFF
v_call: TRBV2
clone_size: -
j_call: TRBJ2-1
d_call: TRBD2

cdr3_nt: TGTGCCAGCAGCGTGGGCGGGACAGGGGGGAATACGCAGTATTTT
cdr3_aa: CASSVGGTGGNTQYF
v_call: TRBV28
clone_size: -
j_call: TRBJ2-3
d_call: TRBD1

cdr3_nt: TGTGCCAGCGAGGGGGTGTCCTACGAGCAGTACTTC
cdr3_aa: CASEGVSYEQYF
v_call: TRBV2
clone_size: once
j_call: TRBJ2-7
d_call: -

cdr3_nt: TGCAGCGTTGGATTCATCTCTAGCACAGATACGCAGTATTTT
cdr3_aa: CSVGFISSTDTQYF
v_call: TRBV29-1
clone_size: -
j_call: TRBJ2-3
d_call: -

cdr3_nt: TGTGCCAGCAGTCCGGACAGGCCCTATGGCTACACCTTC
cdr3_aa: CASSPDRPYGYTF
v_call: TRBV6-6
clone_size: few
j_call: TRBJ1-2
d_call: TRBD1

cdr3_nt: TGCGCCAGACTCCATTACGAGCAGTACTTC
cdr3_aa: CARLHYEQYF
v_call: TRBV23-1
clone_size: -
j_call: TRBJ2-7
d_call: -

cdr3_nt: TGTGCCAGCAGCTTATCTAGTGCGAACACTGAAGCTTTCTTT
cdr3_aa: CASSLSSANTEAFF
v_call: TRBV11-2
clone_size: once
j_call: TRBJ1-1
d_call: -

cdr3_nt: TGTGCCAGCAGCTCCAATAGCAATCAGCCCCAGCATTTT
cdr3_aa: CASSSNSNQPQHF
v_call: TRBV5-5
clone_size: -
j_call: TRBJ1-5
d_call: -